The clone carrying this TCR beta chain was seen a handful of times. Its antigen is still unknown. The sample comes from a study of shared clonotypes between healthy human individuals. Study-level points and caveats: Clonotype sharing among the donors was expected to vary with sequencing depth.

A split of CD4+ cells into CD45RA+ naive and CD45RA-negative memory subsets was performed. The authors distributed each subset's genomic DNA evenly over several immunoSEQ plates. TCRdb's copy holds only in-frame clones and misses some; the assay was immunoSEQ multiplex PCR. This table has roughly 640,000 clones, 74% appearing once. The V and J ends lost 4 bases and 4 bases respectively, with 11 bases between them. The germline gives CDR1 SGHRS, CDR2 YFSETQ. The CDR3 extends over 13 amino acids. The rearrangement joins TRBV5-1 to TRBJ2-5, with D possibly being TRBD2 (6 bases). The clonotype was recovered from a woman aged 30 to 39 in good health. The sequenced material came from memory CD4+ T cells sorted from blood. Stated subset: CD45RA-negative fraction. CDR3 nucleotides: TGCGCCAGCAGCAGGGGACTTCCAGAGACCCAGTACTTC. This codes for CASSRGLPETQYF.